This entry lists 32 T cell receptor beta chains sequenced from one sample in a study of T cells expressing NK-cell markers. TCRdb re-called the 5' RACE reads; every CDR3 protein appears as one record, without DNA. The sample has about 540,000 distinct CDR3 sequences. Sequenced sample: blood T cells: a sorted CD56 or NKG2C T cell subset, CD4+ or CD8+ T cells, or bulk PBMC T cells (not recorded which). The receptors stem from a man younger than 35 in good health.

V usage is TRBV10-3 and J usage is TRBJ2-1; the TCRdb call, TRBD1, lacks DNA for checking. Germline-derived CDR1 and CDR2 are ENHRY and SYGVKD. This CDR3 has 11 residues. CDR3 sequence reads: CAVRQDLQLFF.

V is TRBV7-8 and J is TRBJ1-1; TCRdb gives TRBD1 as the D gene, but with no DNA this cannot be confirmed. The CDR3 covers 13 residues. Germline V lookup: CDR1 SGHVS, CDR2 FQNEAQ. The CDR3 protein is CASTTGGGTEAFF. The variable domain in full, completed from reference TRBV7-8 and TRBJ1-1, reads GAGVSQSPRYKVAKRGQDVALRCDPISGHVSLFWYQQALGQGPEFLTYFQNEAQLDKSGLPSDRFFAERPEGSVSTLKIQRTQQEDSAVYLCASTTGGGTEAFFGQGTRLTVV.

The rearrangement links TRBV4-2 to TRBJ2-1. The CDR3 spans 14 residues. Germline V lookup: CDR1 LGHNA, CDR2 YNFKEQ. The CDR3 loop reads CASSQVGSSNEQFF.

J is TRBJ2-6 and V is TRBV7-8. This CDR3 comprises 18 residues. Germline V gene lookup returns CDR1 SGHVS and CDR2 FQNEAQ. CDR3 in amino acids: CASSPVVMGSSGANVLTF.

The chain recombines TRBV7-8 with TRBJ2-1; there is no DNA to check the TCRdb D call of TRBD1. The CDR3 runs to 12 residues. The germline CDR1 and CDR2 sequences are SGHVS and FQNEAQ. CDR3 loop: CASRPRGDEQFF.

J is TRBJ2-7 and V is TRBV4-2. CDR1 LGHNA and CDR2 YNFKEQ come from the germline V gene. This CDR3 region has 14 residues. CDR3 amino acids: CASSQVDETYEQYF.

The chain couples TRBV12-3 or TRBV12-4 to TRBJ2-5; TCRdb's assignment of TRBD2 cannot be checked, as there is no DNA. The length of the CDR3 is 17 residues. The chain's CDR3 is CASSSIGGLAGVETQYF.

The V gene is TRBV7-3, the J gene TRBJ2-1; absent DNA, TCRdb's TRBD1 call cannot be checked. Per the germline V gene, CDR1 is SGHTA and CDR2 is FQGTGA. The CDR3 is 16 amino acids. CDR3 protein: CASSLMRGERNNEQFF. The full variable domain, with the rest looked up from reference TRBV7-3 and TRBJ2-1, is GAGVSQTPSNKVTEKGKYVELRCDPISGHTALYWYRQSLGQGPEFLIYFQGTGAADDSGLPNDRFFAVRPEGSVSTLKIQRTERGDSAVYLCASSLMRGERNNEQFFGPGTRLTVL.

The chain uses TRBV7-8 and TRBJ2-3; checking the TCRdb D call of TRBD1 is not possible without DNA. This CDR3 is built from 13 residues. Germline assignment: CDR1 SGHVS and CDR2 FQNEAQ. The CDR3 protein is CASRYSGADTQYF.

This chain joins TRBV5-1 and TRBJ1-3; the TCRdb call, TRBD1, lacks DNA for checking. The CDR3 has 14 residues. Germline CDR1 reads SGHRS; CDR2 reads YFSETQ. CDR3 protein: CASSLEAGRNTIYF. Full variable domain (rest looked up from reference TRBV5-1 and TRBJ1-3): KAGVTQTPRYLIKTRGQQVTLSCSPISGHRSVSWYQQTPGQGLQFLFEYFSETQRNKGNFPGRFSGRQFSNSRSEMNVSTLELGDSALYLCASSLEAGRNTIYFGEGSWLTVV.

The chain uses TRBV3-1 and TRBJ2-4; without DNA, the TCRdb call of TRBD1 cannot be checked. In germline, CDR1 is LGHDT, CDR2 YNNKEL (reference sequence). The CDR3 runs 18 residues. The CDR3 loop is CASSQRPGQELAKNIQYF.

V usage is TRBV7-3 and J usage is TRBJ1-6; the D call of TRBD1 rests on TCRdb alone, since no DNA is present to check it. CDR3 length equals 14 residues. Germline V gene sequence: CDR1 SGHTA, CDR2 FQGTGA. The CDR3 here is CASSLSGAVSPLHF.

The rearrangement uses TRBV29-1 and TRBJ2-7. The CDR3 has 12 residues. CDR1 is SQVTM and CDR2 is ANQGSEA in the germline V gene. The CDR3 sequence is CSVRTVAYEQYF.

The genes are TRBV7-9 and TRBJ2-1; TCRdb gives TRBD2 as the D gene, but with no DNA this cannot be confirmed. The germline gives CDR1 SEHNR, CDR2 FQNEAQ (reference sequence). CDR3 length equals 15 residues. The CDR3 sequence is CASGILAGINNEQFF.

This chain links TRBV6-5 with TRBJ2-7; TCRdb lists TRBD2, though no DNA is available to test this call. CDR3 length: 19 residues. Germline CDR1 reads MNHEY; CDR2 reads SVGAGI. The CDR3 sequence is CASSYSPGMGTSGSYEQYF.

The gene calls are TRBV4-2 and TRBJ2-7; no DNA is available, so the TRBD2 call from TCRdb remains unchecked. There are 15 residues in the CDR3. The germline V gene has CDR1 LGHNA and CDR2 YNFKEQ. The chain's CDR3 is CASSQTGRYSYEQYF.

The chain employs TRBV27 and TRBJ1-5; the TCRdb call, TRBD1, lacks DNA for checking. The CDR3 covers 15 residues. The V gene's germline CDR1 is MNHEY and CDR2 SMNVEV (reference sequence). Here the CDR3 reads CASSEQGRSNQPQHF.

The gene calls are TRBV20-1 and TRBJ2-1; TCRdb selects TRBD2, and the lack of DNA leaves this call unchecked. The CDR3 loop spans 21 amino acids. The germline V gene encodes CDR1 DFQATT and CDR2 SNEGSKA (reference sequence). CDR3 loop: CSARDLGGLAGVGSSYNEQFF.

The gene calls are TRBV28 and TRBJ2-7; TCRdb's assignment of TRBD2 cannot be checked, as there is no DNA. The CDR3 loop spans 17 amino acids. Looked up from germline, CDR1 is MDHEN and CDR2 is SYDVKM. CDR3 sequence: CASSYRLSSNGAHEQYF.

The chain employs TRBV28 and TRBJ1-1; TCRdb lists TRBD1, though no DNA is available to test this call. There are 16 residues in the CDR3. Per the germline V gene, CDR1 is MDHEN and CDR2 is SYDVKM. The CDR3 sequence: CASSPSGTGGTGEAFF.

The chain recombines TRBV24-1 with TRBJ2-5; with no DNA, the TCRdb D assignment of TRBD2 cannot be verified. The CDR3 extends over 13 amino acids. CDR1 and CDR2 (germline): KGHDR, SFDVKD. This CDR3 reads CATSEGGKETQYF.

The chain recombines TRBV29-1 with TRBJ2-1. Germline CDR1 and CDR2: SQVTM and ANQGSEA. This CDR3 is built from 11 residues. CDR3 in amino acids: CSVDGKTEQFF.

CDR3 protein: CASSLSASGPQGEQFF. V gene TRBV7-9 combines with J gene TRBJ2-1; TCRdb proposes TRBD1, but this gene call is untestable without DNA. This CDR3 region has 16 residues. The germline gives CDR1 SEHNR, CDR2 FQNEAQ (reference sequence).

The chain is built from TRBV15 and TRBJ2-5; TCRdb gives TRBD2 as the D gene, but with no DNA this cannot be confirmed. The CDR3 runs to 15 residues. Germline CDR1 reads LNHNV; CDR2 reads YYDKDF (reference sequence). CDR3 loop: CATSRDIAGEGTQYF. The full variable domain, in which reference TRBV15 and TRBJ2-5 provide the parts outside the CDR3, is DAMVIQNPRYQVTQFGKPVTLSCSQTLNHNVMYWYQQKSSQAPKLLFHYYDKDFNNEADTPDNFQSRRPNTSFCFLDIRSPGLGDTAMYLCATSRDIAGEGTQYFGPGTRLLVL.

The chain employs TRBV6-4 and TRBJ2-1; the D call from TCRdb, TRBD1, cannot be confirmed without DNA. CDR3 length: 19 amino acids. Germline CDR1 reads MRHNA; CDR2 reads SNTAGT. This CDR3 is CASTTGTGPTTHSYNEQFF.

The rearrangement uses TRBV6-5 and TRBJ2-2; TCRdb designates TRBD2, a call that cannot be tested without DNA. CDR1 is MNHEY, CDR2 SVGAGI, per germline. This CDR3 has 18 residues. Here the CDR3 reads CASSSPSRGLANTGELFF.

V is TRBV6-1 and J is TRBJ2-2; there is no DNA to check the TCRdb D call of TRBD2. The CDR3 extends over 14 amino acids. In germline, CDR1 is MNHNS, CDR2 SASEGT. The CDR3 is CASKLPGNTGELFF.

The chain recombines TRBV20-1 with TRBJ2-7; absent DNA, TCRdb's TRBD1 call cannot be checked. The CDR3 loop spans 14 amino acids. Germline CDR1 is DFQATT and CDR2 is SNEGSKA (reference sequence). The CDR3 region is CSARDPGEPGEQYF.

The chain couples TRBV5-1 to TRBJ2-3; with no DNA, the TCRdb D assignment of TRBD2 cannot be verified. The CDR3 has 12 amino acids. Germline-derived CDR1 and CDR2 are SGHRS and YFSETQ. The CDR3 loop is CASGSLTDTQYF.

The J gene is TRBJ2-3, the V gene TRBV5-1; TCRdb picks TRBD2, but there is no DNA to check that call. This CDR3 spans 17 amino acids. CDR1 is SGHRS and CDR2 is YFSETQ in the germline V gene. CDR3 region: CASSLEGSSGRTDTQYF.

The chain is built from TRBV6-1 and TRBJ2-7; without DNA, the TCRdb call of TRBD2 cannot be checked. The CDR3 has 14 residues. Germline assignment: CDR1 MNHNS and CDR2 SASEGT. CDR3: CASSDGLAYDEQYF.

CDR3 sequence reads: CAISAPSVRGDTQYF. The J gene is TRBJ2-3, the V gene TRBV10-3; the TCRdb call, TRBD1, lacks DNA for checking. The germline CDR1 and CDR2 sequences are ENHRY and SYGVKD. This CDR3 contains 15 residues.